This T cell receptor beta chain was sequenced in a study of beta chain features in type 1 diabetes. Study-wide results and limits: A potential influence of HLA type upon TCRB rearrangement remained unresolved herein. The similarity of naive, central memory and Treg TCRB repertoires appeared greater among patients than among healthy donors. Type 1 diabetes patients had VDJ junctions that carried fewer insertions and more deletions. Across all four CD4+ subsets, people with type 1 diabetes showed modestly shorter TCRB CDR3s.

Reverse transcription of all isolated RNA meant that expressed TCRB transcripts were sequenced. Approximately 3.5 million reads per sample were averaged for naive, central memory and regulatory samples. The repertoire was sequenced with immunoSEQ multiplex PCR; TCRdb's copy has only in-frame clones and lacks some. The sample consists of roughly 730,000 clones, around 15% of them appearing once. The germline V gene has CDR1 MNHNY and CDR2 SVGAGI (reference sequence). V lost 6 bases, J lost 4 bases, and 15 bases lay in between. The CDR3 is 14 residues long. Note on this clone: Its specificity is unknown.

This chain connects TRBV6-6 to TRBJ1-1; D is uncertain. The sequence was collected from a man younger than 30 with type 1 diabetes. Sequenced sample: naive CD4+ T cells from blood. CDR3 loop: CASSLTAVGTEAFF. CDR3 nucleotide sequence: TGTGCCAGCAGCCTGACGGCGGTGGGCACTGAAGCTTTCTTT.